Shown below are 32 T cell receptor beta chains from a single sample sequenced in a study of blood T cell repertoires in COVID-19. The data were produced by immunoSEQ multiplex PCR, yet TCRdb's version contains in-frame clones alone and is incomplete. Of 350,000 to 450,000 clones listed, 85% to 90% are singletons. The sequencing sample was made of PBMCs or T cells enriched from blood (not recorded which). The origin of the receptors is a woman aged 25-40 years who had recovered from COVID-19.

This CDR3 is CSAGTAEKLFF. The CDR3 nucleotides are TGCAGTGCTGGGACAGCCGAAAAACTGTTTTTT. The genes are TRBV20-1 and TRBJ1-4; 7 positions match TRBD1. CDR1 and CDR2 (germline): DFQATT, SNEGSKA (reference sequence). This CDR3 spans 11 amino acids. Unmatched junction bases numbered 2, after V lost 5 bases and J lost 8 bases.

J is TRBJ2-7 and V is TRBV5-4; the match to TRBD1 covers 7 bases. V gave up 4 bases and J gave up 7 bases; unmatched junction bases: 11. The CDR3 loop spans 14 amino acids. Per germline, CDR1 SGHNT and CDR2 YYREEE (reference sequence). The CDR3 bases are TGTGCCAGCAGCCCGACACAGGGGTTGGGGGAGCAGTACTTC. Protein product: CASSPTQGLGEQYF.

This sequence joins TRBV3-1 (or the pseudogene TRBV3-2) and TRBJ1-6, with a possible D match to TRBD1 (5 bases). The ends were cut back, 4 bases at V and 7 bases at J, with 20 bases in the middle. Germline assignment: CDR1 LGHDT and CDR2 YNNKEL (reference sequence). CDR3 length: 17 residues. The CDR3 region has the DNA TGTGCCAGCAGCCTTCCAAGGGCCGCAGGGTTGAATTCACCCCTCCACTTT. Translating it yields CASSLPRAAGLNSPLHF.

This clone has only one observation. The chain uses TRBV5-1 and TRBJ2-7; TRBD1 might be the D (6 bases). Trimming left V 0 bases short and J 3 bases short, with 7 bases between. Germline CDR1 SGHRS, CDR2 YFSETQ. The CDR3 spans 13 residues. The CDR3 loop reads CASSLDRDYEQYF. DNA for the CDR3: TGCGCCAGCAGCTTGGACAGGGACTACGAGCAGTACTTC.

Of note for this clone: At one of its ends the junction is not consistent with the germline gene, which may arise from a read error. CDR3 coding DNA: TGTGCCAGCAGTAACCGGGACAGGGTAAAATTT. It translates to CASSNRDRVKF. The chain combines TRBV2 with TRBJ1-4; 9 nucleotides align to TRBD1. Per germline, CDR1 SNHLY and CDR2 FYNNEI. The CDR3 totals 11 residues.

The rearrangement joins TRBV12-3 or TRBV12-4 to TRBJ1-4; unclear D gene. Trimming removed 1 base at V and 12 bases at J, with 12 bases between. The CDR3 runs 13 residues. The CDR3 DNA reads TGTGCCAGCAGTTTAGAGCCGGGCGGGCAACTGTTTTTT. The encoded protein is CASSLEPGGQLFF.

This rearrangement joins TRBV19 to TRBJ2-2; TRBD1 aligns across 8 bases. The germline CDR1 and CDR2 sequences are LNHDA and SQIVND (reference sequence). The CDR3 loop spans 16 amino acids. V lost 10 bases and J lost 5; bases outside the gene matches: 15. The CDR3 here is CATTIIQGGPTGELFF. CDR3 nucleotide sequence: TGTGCCACTACGATTATACAGGGGGGACCTACCGGGGAGCTGTTTTTT. The full variable domain, with the rest looked up from reference TRBV19 and TRBJ2-2, is DGGITQSPKYLFRKEGQNVTLSCEQNLNHDAMYWYRQDPGQGLRLIYYSQIVNDFQKGDIAEGYSVSREKKESFPLTVTSAQKNPTAFYLCATTIIQGGPTGELFFGEGSRLTVL.

The chain employs TRBV18 and TRBJ1-1; the D gene is possibly TRBD1 (6 bases). From germline, CDR1 is KGHSH and CDR2 LQKENI. V shed 0 bases and J shed 11 bases, with 16 bases lying between them. This CDR3 has 14 residues. The CDR3 spells CASSPPGSRRGAFF. For the CDR3, the DNA is TGTGCCAGCTCACCACCGGGCAGCAGAAGGGGGGCTTTCTTT.

The DNA of the CDR3 is TGTGCCAGCAGTTACGGGGGGGACAGGGACAATGAGCAGTTCTTC. It yields the protein CASSYGGDRDNEQFF. The V gene is TRBV6-5, the J gene TRBJ2-1; 9 nucleotides match TRBD1. The CDR3 consists of 15 residues. Germline V gives CDR1 MNHEY, CDR2 SVGAGI. The trim removed 2 bases at V and 5 bases at J, leaving 4 bases unmatched.

This clone was seen just once. DNA of the CDR3: TGTGCCTGGAGGGGACTAGCGGGAGATGGGGCCACCGGGGAGCTGTTTTTT. Translating it yields CAWRGLAGDGATGELFF. The chain combines TRBV30 with TRBJ2-2, with 14 bases matching TRBD2. The CDR3 has 17 residues. The germline V gene encodes CDR1 GTSNPN and CDR2 SVGIG (reference sequence). Losses at the gene ends were 3 bases for V and 4 bases for J; bases not matched to a gene: 7.

The sample holds one count of this clone. The rearrangement joins TRBV7-6 to TRBJ1-1, with TRBD1 as a possible D gene (5 bases). Germline CDR1 is SGHVS and CDR2 is FNYEAQ. With 5 bases removed from V and 3 bases from J, the gap between germline ends came to 16 bases. The CDR3 runs 15 residues. The CDR3 region is CASSPIAGSDTEAFF. The CDR3 nucleotides are TGTGCCAGCAGCCCAATTGCAGGGTCGGACACTGAAGCTTTCTTT.

This clone came up a few times. The rearrangement uses TRBV5-1 and TRBJ2-5, with D possibly TRBD2 on 5 matching bases. The germline V and J ends were trimmed by 7 bases and 4 bases, with 29 bases remaining between them. The CDR3 has 18 amino acids. Germline loops: CDR1 SGHRS, CDR2 YFSETQ. The CDR3 DNA reads as TGCGCCAGCGAAGGCTCTTCTTGGGCAGGAGTAGGGAGAGAGACCCAGTACTTC. It specifies CASEGSSWAGVGRETQYF. Together with reference TRBV5-1 and TRBJ2-5, the CDR3 gives the full variable domain: KAGVTQTPRYLIKTRGQQVTLSCSPISGHRSVSWYQQTPGQGLQFLFEYFSETQRNKGNFPGRFSGRQFSNSRSEMNVSTLELGDSALYLCASEGSSWAGVGRETQYFGPGTRLLVL.

CDR3 nucleotides: TGCAGTGCTAGTCCTCAGGGCACGAATGAAAAACTGTTTTTT. Translated, it gives CSASPQGTNEKLFF. V usage is TRBV20-1 and J usage is TRBJ1-4, with a weak D call TRBD1 (5 bases). The ends were cut back, 3 bases at V and 5 bases at J, with 13 bases in the middle. The CDR3 is made up of 14 amino acids. Germline V CDR1 and CDR2: DFQATT, SNEGSKA (reference sequence).

In its sample, this clone was seen a few times. The sample has other DNA sequences that encode this CDR3 too. The J gene is TRBJ1-1, the V gene TRBV4-1, with a weak D call TRBD1 (6 bases). The germline V gene has CDR1 MGHRA and CDR2 YSYEKL. Trimming removed 3 bases from V and 5 bases from J, with 16 bases in between. This CDR3 contains 15 residues. The CDR3 nucleotides are TGCGCCAGCAGCCATAGTCAGGGGCTAGGTACTGAAGCTTTCTTT. Its translation: CASSHSQGLGTEAFF.

The rearrangement links TRBV21-1 to TRBJ2-7; TRBD2 reflects the table's D call only, with no check against the DNA. TRBV21-1 corresponds to a pseudogene. The CDR3 has 9 amino acids. The CDR3 DNA sequence: TGTGCCAGCCTCTACGAGCAGTACTTC. It yields the protein CASLYEQYF.

The CDR3, as DNA: TGCAGCGCAGACAGGGGGAAGGGGACTGAAGCTTTCTTT. Its protein product is CSADRGKGTEAFF. The rearrangement joins TRBV29-1 to TRBJ1-1, with 9 bases fitting TRBD1. V was clipped by 7 bases and J by 5 bases; unmatched bases: 8. Germline values: CDR1 SQVTM, CDR2 ANQGSEA. This CDR3 has 13 residues.

The V call is TRBV24-1, the J call TRBJ1-5; D is possibly TRBD1 (5 bases). CDR1 and CDR2 from the germline V gene are KGHDR and SFDVKD. The CDR3 has 13 amino acids. Trimming took 9 bases from V and 1 from J, leaving 9 bases between them. The CDR3 sequence is CATQGWSNQPQHF. Written as DNA, the CDR3 is TGTGCCACCCAGGGATGGAGCAATCAGCCCCAGCATTTT.

This chain joins TRBV7-9 and TRBJ2-3; TRBD1 is a possible D gene (6 bases). Germline-derived CDR1 and CDR2 are SEHNR and FQNEAQ (reference sequence). Deletions cut 5 bases from V and 3 bases from J, with 12 bases between. This CDR3 has 14 amino acids. The CDR3, as DNA: TGTGCCAGCAGCCACCACAGGGAAACAGATACGCAGTATTTT. Its translation is CASSHHRETDTQYF.

The DNA of the CDR3 is TGTGCCAGCAGTGAAGGGCTAGCGGGATCTTCCTACGAGCAGTACTTC. Amino acid sequence: CASSEGLAGSSYEQYF. The chain has TRBV2 and TRBJ2-7; the match to TRBD2 covers 9 bases. Germline V gene sequence: CDR1 SNHLY, CDR2 FYNNEI. CDR3 length: 16 residues. The ends lost 1 base at V and 1 base at J; junction bases unmatched: 5.

The chain combines TRBV7-9 with TRBJ2-2, with a weak D call TRBD1 (6 bases). The germline V gene encodes CDR1 SEHNR and CDR2 FQNEAQ (reference sequence). The CDR3 is made up of 16 amino acids. Trimming left V 6 bases short and J 4 bases short, with 18 bases between. CDR3 sequence: CASSHWTDFLTGELFF. The CDR3 DNA sequence: TGTGCCAGCAGTCATTGGACAGACTTTCTCACCGGGGAGCTGTTTTTT.

V is TRBV6-5 and J is TRBJ1-4; possibly TRBD1 for D (5 bases). V was shortened by 8 bases and J by 0 bases, with 13 bases between the two germline ends. The germline CDR1 and CDR2 sequences are MNHEY and SVGAGI. This CDR3 spans 15 amino acids. The CDR3 nucleotides are TGTGCCAGCGGGGCACGCCGAGCAACTAATGAAAAACTGTTTTTT. It encodes CASGARRATNEKLFF.

This chain joins TRBV18 and TRBJ1-2, with a possible D match to TRBD1 (5 bases). This CDR3 has 14 residues. CDR1 KGHSH and CDR2 LQKENI come from the germline V gene. V lost 4 bases, J lost 4 bases, and 13 bases lay in between. Written as DNA, the CDR3 is TGTGCCAGCTCACGAGATGGGGGAGGCTATGGCTACACCTTC. Protein: CASSRDGGGYGYTF.

This chain uses TRBV7-2 with TRBJ2-7; weak D call: TRBD1 (5 bases). In germline, CDR1 is SGHTA, CDR2 FQGNSA. This CDR3 comprises 12 residues. The ends were cut back, 5 bases at V and 4 bases at J, with 9 bases in the middle. The CDR3 here is CASSQTVYEQYF. In nucleotides, the CDR3 is TGTGCCAGCAGCCAGACAGTATACGAGCAGTACTTC.

This clone was seen a few times. The chain recombines TRBV5-4 with TRBJ1-6; 10 positions agree with TRBD1. There are 15 residues in the CDR3. The V segment lost 5 bases and the J segment 10 bases; nucleotides outside the gene matches: 9. From germline, CDR1 is SGHNT and CDR2 YYREEE (reference sequence). CDR3 sequence: CASRETGGAGSPLHF. The CDR3 DNA reads TGTGCCAGCAGGGAGACAGGGGGCGCGGGCTCACCCCTCCACTTT.

The chain combines TRBV7-9 with TRBJ2-1; 12 bases fit TRBD2. Unmatched junction bases numbered 10, after V lost 3 bases and J lost 4 bases. The germline V gene has CDR1 SEHNR and CDR2 FQNEAQ (reference sequence). This CDR3 spans 18 amino acids. The CDR3 region is CASSFRPSGGEMYNEQFF. DNA for the CDR3: TGTGCCAGCAGCTTTCGGCCTAGCGGGGGGGAAATGTACAATGAGCAGTTCTTC.

The rearrangement uses TRBV5-4 and TRBJ2-7; no definite D call. From germline, CDR1 is SGHNT and CDR2 YYREEE (reference sequence). The CDR3 is 15 amino acids. V gave up 1 base and J gave up 4 bases, with 15 bases separating them. CDR3 nucleotides: TGTGCCAGCAGCTTGTCGGTTGGTAGAATGTACGAGCAGTACTTC. Translated, it gives CASSLSVGRMYEQYF.

The chain uses TRBV2 and TRBJ1-4; perhaps TRBD1 as D (5 bases). V shed 7 bases and J shed 5 bases, with 17 bases lying between them. The CDR3 is made up of 15 amino acids. Germline assignment: CDR1 SNHLY and CDR2 FYNNEI. In DNA, the CDR3 is TGTGCCAGCACCTCGCCCGGGACTTCCAATGAAAAACTGTTTTTT. It encodes CASTSPGTSNEKLFF.

This chain joins TRBV7-3 and TRBJ1-1, with 10 bases matching TRBD1. This CDR3 comprises 15 residues. Germline V CDR1 and CDR2: SGHTA, FQGTGA. Losses at the gene ends were 4 bases for V and 1 base for J; bases not matched to a gene: 3. The CDR3 loop reads CASSSDRGRNTEAFF. CDR3 bases: TGTGCCAGCAGCTCCGACAGGGGGCGGAACACTGAAGCTTTCTTT.

This chain uses TRBV9 with TRBJ1-6, with D unresolved. The CDR3 covers 14 residues. The germline V and J ends were trimmed by 0 bases and 6 bases, with 7 bases remaining between them. In germline, CDR1 is SGDLS, CDR2 YYNGEE. Here the CDR3 DNA reads TGTGCCAGCAGCGTAGAGGTAGCTAATTCACCCCTCCACTTT. Protein sequence: CASSVEVANSPLHF.

The chain combines TRBV27 with TRBJ1-1, with a tentative D call TRBD1 (5 bases). Per the germline V gene, CDR1 is MNHEY and CDR2 is SMNVEV (reference sequence). The CDR3 spans 15 residues. The germline V and J ends were trimmed by 0 bases and 4 bases, with 12 bases remaining between them. CDR3 region: CASSLSTSGGTEAFF. As DNA, the CDR3 is TGTGCCAGCAGTTTATCGACCTCGGGGGGCACTGAAGCTTTCTTT.

This rearrangement joins TRBV18 to TRBJ2-5; tentative D call: TRBD1 (6 bases). The CDR3 is made up of 17 amino acids. The V end was cut by 0 bases, the J end by 2 bases, with 16 bases between. Germline CDR1 reads KGHSH; CDR2 reads LQKENI. The CDR3 nucleotides are TGTGCCAGCTCACCACCTACGTGGGAGAGGGGGCAAGAGACCCAGTACTTC. Residues: CASSPPTWERGQETQYF.

The chain is built from TRBV27 and TRBJ1-2, with D perhaps matching TRBD1 (5 bases). The CDR3 consists of 13 residues. Germline values: CDR1 MNHEY, CDR2 SMNVEV (reference sequence). Trimming took off 7 bases at V and 4 bases at J, with 13 bases between the two ends. The CDR3 DNA sequence: TGTGCCAGCATGCCTCAGGGTAGCTATGGCTACACCTTC. Encoded protein: CASMPQGSYGYTF.